Reported below is one TCR beta chain. This record comes from a study of technical replicates of blood from a few donors. Some clones are missing from TCRdb's copy, which holds only in-frame ones; the method was immunoSEQ multiplex PCR. The sample records 85,000 to 100,000 clones, about 95% being singletons. Germline V gene sequence: CDR1 SEHNR, CDR2 FQNEAQ (reference sequence). This CDR3 region has 12 residues. Trimming took off 5 bases at V and 10 bases at J, with 14 bases between the two ends. Input material: T cells isolated from PBMCs. This chain joins TRBV7-9 and TRBJ1-1; D call uncertain. This TCR derives from a human donor in good health. The CDR3 is CASSLGVTLAFF. The CDR3, as DNA: TGTGCCAGCAGCCTCGGGGTAACGTTAGCTTTCTTT.